Detailed here is one T cell receptor (beta chain). These data originate in a study of blood T cell repertoires in COVID-19. Background on the study: Italy, Spain and the United States were the sources of the convalescent and acute COVID-19 samples. Sample material is recorded as cDNA or gDNA derived from T cells, B-cell-depleted T cells, or PBMCs.

Germline CDR1 reads SGHDN; CDR2 reads FVKESK. V lost 1 base and J lost 3, with 13 bases in between. This CDR3 has 16 residues. Authors' data handling: Amplification with reference gene primers provided the estimates of nucleated cell counts. Assay used: immunoSEQ multiplex PCR; TCRdb lists only in-frame clones, some missing. V and J calls and clone size are as listed in that table; D and trimming were resolved from the DNA. This repertoire shows 100,000 to 120,000 clones, more than 70% found once; its top ten account for 3.3%. The chain links TRBV14 to TRBJ2-1, with a possible D match to TRBD1 (5 bases). The sequenced sample was peripheral blood. The clonotype comes from a woman in her 50s with acute or convalescent COVID-19. The CDR3: CASSQGSRAIYNEQFF. The CDR3 coding sequence is TGTGCCAGCAGCCAAGGTTCCAGGGCGATCTACAATGAGCAGTTCTTC.